This TCR beta chain appears in the sequencing data of a study of blood T cell repertoires in COVID-19. Germline CDR1 is LGHDT and CDR2 is YNNKEL (reference sequence). V lost 4 bases to trimming and J lost 6 bases, with 17 bases between them. CDR3 size: 15 residues. TCRdb keeps only in-frame clones here, not all; method: immunoSEQ multiplex PCR. Counted here are approximately 22,000 clones, roughly 88% occurring once; the ten biggest clones make up around 23%. The sample was peripheral blood. V is TRBV3-1 (or the pseudogene TRBV3-2) and J is TRBJ2-3; possible D gene TRBD1, 6 bases. This sequence was found in an elderly man with active or convalescent COVID-19. The CDR3 DNA is TGTGCCAGCAGCCTCCAACAGGGTCGGGGTGATACGCAGTATTTT. Protein sequence: CASSLQQGRGDTQYF.